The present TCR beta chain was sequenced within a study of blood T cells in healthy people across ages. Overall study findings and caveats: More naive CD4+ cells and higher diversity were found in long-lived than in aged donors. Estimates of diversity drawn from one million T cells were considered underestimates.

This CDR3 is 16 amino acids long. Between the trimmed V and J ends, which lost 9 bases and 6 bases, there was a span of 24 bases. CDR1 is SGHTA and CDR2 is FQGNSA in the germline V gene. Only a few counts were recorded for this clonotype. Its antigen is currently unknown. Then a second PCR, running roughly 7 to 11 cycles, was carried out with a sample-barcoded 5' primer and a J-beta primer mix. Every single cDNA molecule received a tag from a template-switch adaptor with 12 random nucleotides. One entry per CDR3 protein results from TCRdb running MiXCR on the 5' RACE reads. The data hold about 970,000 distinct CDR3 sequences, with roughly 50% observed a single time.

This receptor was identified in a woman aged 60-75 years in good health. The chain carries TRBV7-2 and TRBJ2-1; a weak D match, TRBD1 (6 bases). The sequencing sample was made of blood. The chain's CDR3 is CARTGLFGSPTNEQFF. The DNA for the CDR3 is TGTGCCAGGACAGGCCTGTTCGGATCGCCTACCAATGAGCAGTTCTTC.